The sequence of this TCR beta chain was determined in a study of shared clonotypes between healthy human individuals. Study information: Per donor, three plates held CD4 naive cells, three held CD4 memory, two held CD8 naive and one held CD8 memory.

This clone has only one observation. Other DNA sequences within the sample encode an identical CDR3. The length of the CDR3 is 16 residues. Per germline, CDR1 SGDLS and CDR2 YYNGEE. J gave up 3 bases and V 0 bases, and 1 base lay outside the gene matches. As processed by the authors: Filtering of immunoSEQ junctional sequences could not match full-length read filtering. TCRdb's table, derived via immunoSEQ multiplex PCR, lists solely in-frame clones and lacks some. V and J calls and clone size follow that table, whereas D and trimming were derived from the DNA. Of approximately 1,500,000 clones listed, roughly 98% were seen once; the top ten hold around 0.45%. All the donors were Caucasian adults who lived in Nashville, Tennessee. Splitting of CD4+ cells produced CD45RA+ naive and CD45RA-negative memory subsets.

The clonotype originates from a man younger than 45 in good health. The specimen sequenced was naive CD4+ T cells sorted from blood. Stated subset: CD45RA+ positively selected. The chain uses TRBV9 and TRBJ2-1; 12 bases are a match to TRBD2. CDR3 in amino acids: CASSVGGLAGYNEQFF. The CDR3 DNA sequence: TGTGCCAGCAGCGTAGGGGGACTAGCGGGCTACAATGAGCAGTTCTTC.